This entry lists 23 T cell receptor beta chains sequenced from one sample in a study of response to subunit inactivated influenza vaccine. TCRdb analysed the RT-PCR reads with MiXCR anew, one entry per CDR3 protein. Seen here are hundreds of thousands of distinct CDR3 sequences, about 25% observed once, and the top ten hold under 2.5%. This sample comprised CD4+ T cells sorted from PBMCs, obtained about 5 days after vaccination. All receptors come from a man aged 50-59 years who received an inactivated influenza vaccine.

The rearrangement links TRBV5-4 to TRBJ2-1, with no clear D. The ends were cut back, 4 bases at V and 0 bases at J, with 11 bases in the middle. Germline V gives CDR1 SGHNT, CDR2 YYREEE (reference sequence). There are 15 residues in the CDR3. The CDR3 spells CASSEPWSSYNEQFF. CDR3 DNA: TGTGCCAGCAGCGAGCCGTGGAGCTCCTACAATGAGCAGTTCTTC.

The chain recombines TRBV6-1 with TRBJ2-3; 9 bases are a match to TRBD1. Germline values: CDR1 MNHNS, CDR2 SASEGT. This CDR3 has 15 residues. The junction had 1 base not matched to a gene; V was cut back by 0 bases and J by 3 bases. The CDR3: CASSEAGQGTDTQYF. The DNA for the CDR3 is TGTGCCAGCAGTGAAGCGGGACAGGGAACAGATACGCAGTATTTT.

The genes are TRBV2 and TRBJ2-1, with D possibly being TRBD2 (5 bases). The germline gives CDR1 SNHLY, CDR2 FYNNEI. The V and J ends lost 8 bases and 3 bases respectively, with 20 bases between them. The CDR3 sequence is 16 residues long. CDR3 in amino acids: CASRPIPGLNYNEQFF. Written as DNA, the CDR3 is TGTGCCAGCCGACCCATCCCAGGACTCAACTACAATGAGCAGTTCTTC. Full variable domain (missing parts from reference TRBV2 and TRBJ2-1): EPEVTQTPSHQVTQMGQEVILRCVPISNHLYFYWYRQILGQKVEFLVSFYNNEISEKSEIFDDQFSVERPDGSNFTLKIRSTKLEDSAMYFCASRPIPGLNYNEQFFGPGTRLTVL.

This clonotype has only one observation. This chain connects TRBV10-3 to TRBJ2-5; possibly TRBD1 for D (6 bases). The V end lost 0 bases, the J end lost 3 bases, and 14 bases lay between the germline ends. The CDR3 extends over 16 amino acids. CDR1 is ENHRY, CDR2 SYGVKD, per germline. In DNA form, the CDR3 reads TGTGCCATCAGTGAGTCGATCTCCAAGGGGGAAGAGACCCAGTACTTC. Amino acids: CAISESISKGEETQYF.

This sequence joins TRBV7-9 and TRBJ2-7; D unresolved. CDR1 is SEHNR, CDR2 FQNEAQ, per germline (reference sequence). This CDR3 has 14 residues. With 1 base removed from V and 2 bases from J, the gap between germline ends came to 9 bases. The CDR3 nucleotides are TGTGCCAGCAGCTTAGAGTCCGGAGCCTACGAGCAGTACTTC. Encoded protein: CASSLESGAYEQYF.

The chain carries TRBV4-3 and TRBJ2-2; either TRBD1 or TRBD2 may fit D (5 bases each). Germline V CDR1 and CDR2: LGHNA, YSLEER. With 4 bases removed from V and 0 bases from J, the gap between germline ends came to 12 bases. CDR3 size: 16 residues. The CDR3 DNA sequence: TGCGCCAGCAGCCTACATCGGGGACCGAACACCGGGGAGCTGTTTTTT. Translation gives CASSLHRGPNTGELFF.

This clonotype was observed a handful of times. The chain couples TRBV7-9 to TRBJ2-6, with D uncertain. The V gene's germline CDR1 is SEHNR and CDR2 FQNEAQ (reference sequence). This CDR3 comprises 14 residues. Trimming shortened V by 5 bases and J by 4 bases, and 9 bases separated the two germline ends. CDR3 in amino acids: CASSQWGGANVLTF. The CDR3 region has the DNA TGTGCCAGCAGCCAATGGGGAGGGGCCAACGTCCTGACTTTC.

The CDR3 region has the DNA TGCGCCAGCAGCCCGGGAGAATCCTACGAGCAGTACTTC. Protein: CASSPGESYEQYF. V and J are TRBV5-1 and TRBJ2-7; maybe TRBD2 (6 bases). This CDR3 region has 13 residues. Germline values: CDR1 SGHRS, CDR2 YFSETQ. V was pared by 4 bases and J by 1 base, with 9 bases between.

The gene calls are TRBV7-8 and TRBJ2-1, with a possible D match to TRBD2 (6 bases). This CDR3 has 17 residues. Trimming stripped 0 bases from V and 7 bases from J, with 19 bases between. CDR1 SGHVS and CDR2 FQNEAQ come from the germline V gene. The DNA of the CDR3 is TGTGCCAGCAGCTTAGCGCTTTTGACTGGAGGGTTGAATGAGCAGTTCTTC. Its protein product is CASSLALLTGGLNEQFF.

V usage is TRBV9 and J usage is TRBJ2-3; D is perhaps TRBD1 or TRBD2 (5 bases each). V was clipped by 3 bases and J by 0 bases, with 32 bases between them. The CDR3 runs to 22 residues. Germline CDR1 and CDR2: SGDLS and YYNGEE. CDR3 sequence reads: CASSDDSLIRVAQTPSTDTQYF. CDR3 in DNA: TGTGCCAGCAGCGACGATTCCCTAATCAGGGTAGCGCAAACACCGAGCACAGATACGCAGTATTTT.

The rearrangement links TRBV6-1 to TRBJ1-6; D perhaps matches TRBD1 (6 bases). With 6 bases removed from V and 8 bases from J, the gap between germline ends came to 14 bases. The germline V gene has CDR1 MNHNS and CDR2 SASEGT. The CDR3 is 14 residues long. CDR3 in DNA: TGTGCCAGCAGGGACGTGGGGGCTTATTCACCCCTCCACTTT. It encodes CASRDVGAYSPLHF.

This clonotype has a count of ten or more. The V call is TRBV29-1, the J call TRBJ2-7, with 9 nucleotides matching TRBD1. The V gene's germline CDR1 is SQVTM and CDR2 ANQGSEA. The trim removed 5 bases at V and 3 bases at J, leaving 11 bases unmatched. CDR3 length: 15 residues. The CDR3 here is CSVLEATGGRYEQYF. The CDR3 DNA reads TGCAGCGTTCTCGAGGCGACAGGGGGACGCTACGAGCAGTACTTC.

This clonotype was found many times. The chain links TRBV7-2 to TRBJ2-3; D not resolved. Deletions cut 0 bases from V and 3 bases from J, with 10 bases between. The CDR3 has 15 amino acids. Germline CDR1 reads SGHTA; CDR2 reads FQGNSA. This CDR3 is CASSLAGYWTDTQYF. CDR3 bases: TGTGCCAGCAGCTTAGCAGGGTATTGGACAGATACGCAGTATTTT.

This clonotype was seen a handful of times. V usage is TRBV4-3 and J usage is TRBJ1-4; 7 bases align to TRBD1. V was clipped by 4 bases and J by 0 bases; unmatched bases: 5. The germline gives CDR1 LGHNA, CDR2 YSLEER. There are 16 residues in the CDR3. The DNA of the CDR3 is TGCGCCAGCAGCCGGGACAGACTTGCAACTAATGAAAAACTGTTTTTT. Residues: CASSRDRLATNEKLFF.

This clonotype has just one count. The gene calls are TRBV20-1 and TRBJ2-1; D gene uncertain. Germline V gene sequence: CDR1 DFQATT, CDR2 SNEGSKA (reference sequence). V gave up 2 bases and J gave up 7 bases, with 21 bases separating them. The CDR3 is made up of 16 amino acids. The CDR3 protein is CSARNLFRSRWNEQFF. As DNA, the CDR3 is TGCAGTGCTAGAAATTTATTTCGGAGTAGGTGGAATGAGCAGTTCTTC.

In this sample, this clonotype turned up a few times. The CDR3 region has the DNA TGTGCCAGCAGCCCAGGGTCGGGAACTAATGAAAAACTGTTTTTT. Translation gives CASSPGSGTNEKLFF. The rearrangement joins TRBV11-2 to TRBJ1-4; D may be TRBD1 (5 bases). V shed 5 bases and J shed 1 base, with 11 bases lying between them. The CDR3 totals 15 residues. CDR1 and CDR2 from the germline V gene are SGHAT and FQNNGV.

This clonotype turned up a few times. The chain recombines TRBV3-1 with TRBJ2-1; maybe TRBD2 (6 bases). CDR1 LGHDT and CDR2 YNNKEL come from the germline V gene (reference sequence). CDR3 length: 14 amino acids. Trimming shortened V by 4 bases and J by 2 bases, and 9 bases separated the two germline ends. The DNA for the CDR3 is TGTGCCAGCAGCCCTAGCGCTCCCTACAATGAGCAGTTCTTC. It encodes CASSPSAPYNEQFF.

This clonotype was counted between two and nine times. The chain joins TRBV10-3 to TRBJ2-7; the match to TRBD2 covers 11 bases. V lost 0 bases to trimming and J lost 6 bases; unmatched junction nucleotides: 4. The CDR3 runs 15 residues. Germline-derived CDR1 and CDR2 are ENHRY and SYGVKD. CDR3 nucleotides: TGTGCCATCAGTGAGTCTAGCGGGGGGGCGTTCGAGCAGTACTTC. Protein sequence: CAISESSGGAFEQYF.

This clonotype was counted only a few times. This sequence joins TRBV11-2 and TRBJ2-1; 10 bases are shared with TRBD2. The CDR3 extends over 18 amino acids. V lost 3 bases to trimming and J lost 10 bases; unmatched junction nucleotides: 18. From germline, CDR1 is SGHAT and CDR2 FQNNGV. The DNA for the CDR3 is TGTGCCAGCAGCTTCGGGACTAGCGACACACCCTCTAGGGCCGAGCAGTTCTTC. Translated, it gives CASSFGTSDTPSRAEQFF. The full variable domain, completed using reference TRBV11-2 and TRBJ2-1, is EAGVAQSPRYKIIEKRQSVAFWCNPISGHATLYWYQQILGQGPKLLIQFQNNGVVDDSQLPKDRFSAERLKGVDSTLKIQPAKLEDSAVYLCASSFGTSDTPSRAEQFFGPGTRLTVL.

This clonotype has just a few counts. V gene TRBV12-3 or TRBV12-4 combines with J gene TRBJ1-2; D might be TRBD1 (6 bases). Trimming removed 6 bases from V and 2 bases from J, with 10 bases in between. The CDR3 extends over 13 amino acids. In nucleotides, the CDR3 is TGTGCCAGCAGATCCACAGGGAACTATGGCTACACCTTC. Its translation is CASRSTGNYGYTF.

The chain combines TRBV4-1 with TRBJ1-3; perhaps TRBD1 as D (5 bases). V was shortened by 3 bases and J by 0 bases, with 6 bases between the two germline ends. CDR1 and CDR2 (germline): MGHRA, YSYEKL. This CDR3 is built from 14 residues. For the CDR3, the DNA is TGCGCCAGCAGCCAGGGGCCCTCTGGAAACACCATATATTTT. Translating gives CASSQGPSGNTIYF.

This clonotype has more than one count but fewer than ten. The V gene is TRBV12-3 or TRBV12-4, the J gene TRBJ2-7; 7 positions match TRBD2. V lost 6 bases, J lost 0 bases, and 5 bases stayed unmatched. This CDR3 comprises 14 residues. The CDR3 sequence: CASRRSSGSYEQYF. The CDR3 DNA reads TGTGCCAGCAGGCGGTCTAGCGGCTCCTACGAGCAGTACTTC.

The table lists this clonotype with a few counts. The chain uses TRBV12-3 or TRBV12-4 and TRBJ2-7, with D perhaps matching TRBD1 (6 bases). The V end was cut by 6 bases, the J end by 3 bases, with 15 bases between. The CDR3 spans 14 residues. In DNA form, the CDR3 reads TGTGCCAGCAGCCCCAGGACAGCACACTACGAGCAGTACTTC. This sequence encodes CASSPRTAHYEQYF.